The present T cell receptor beta chain was sequenced within a study of vaccination and CD4 T cells after COVID-19 (dated by TCRdb to between 2022 and 2023). The study in broad terms: Convalescent patients had a positive SARS-CoV-2 result on nasal swab PCR, and of these patients, fewer than ten had mild disease and one had severe disease. In the convalescent cohort there were six males and four females, among whom were two Hispanic individuals, seven Caucasians, two Asians and one multiracial person. Each participant got two doses of either the Pfizer-BioNTech BNT162b2 vaccine (n=8) or the Moderna mRNA-1273 vaccine (n=2). Post-COVID blood samples were collected from convalescent patients a median of about 92 days after diagnosis, with a range of roughly 30 to 161 days. Post-vaccine blood samples were obtained a median of approximately 70 days after the second vaccine dose, with a range of roughly 13 to 250 days. Overlapping spike peptide pools from SARS-CoV-2 and from the common cold coronaviruses HCoV-NL63, HCoV-OC43 and HCoV-229E were used as culture stimuli. In control cultures, a CEFX viral epitope pool was used as positive control, an HIV-1 Nef peptide pool was used as negative control, or no peptide was added. The spike-specific CD4+ TCR repertoire was compared before and after mRNA vaccination in ten to eleven COVID-19 convalescent patients and a few infection-naive healthy vaccine recipients.

What the treatment or condition label conveys for this sample: roughly nine-day PBMC culture with coronavirus spike peptide pools or control peptides (ViraFEST assay). The ViraFEST assay was used in the study, in which antigen-specific T cells were expanded with peptide pools and expanded clonotypes were subsequently identified by TCR sequencing. Positive SARS-CoV-2 PCR tests in the convalescent patients dated from March to December 2020, before Alpha, Beta and Delta variants emerged in the United States. Each well held around 2 million PBMCs cultured with approximately 9.1 ug/ml peptide pools in IMDM containing around 5.5% human AB serum and approximately 10 IU/ml IL-2. On days 3 and 7, half of the culture medium was replaced with fresh IL-2-containing medium. After 10 days of culture, CD4+ T cells were isolated by negative selection with the EasySep CD4+ T cell isolation kit. Ficoll-Paque Plus gradient centrifugation was used to isolate PBMCs from whole blood, and the isolated PBMCs were then either used fresh or cryopreserved at -140C. Triplicate wells were generally used for each culture condition.

The research as a whole found: In convalescent patients, a median about 90% of post-vaccine SARS-CoV-2-reactive clones were detected only after vaccination, and vaccine-specific priming was suggested by this finding. Of the vaccine-specific clones in convalescent patients, 304 of 307, or nearly all, reacted only to SARS-CoV-2 spike and did not cross-react with common cold coronaviruses. The study included relatively few convalescent patients and did not analyze early timepoints after natural infection. Although the median number of SARS-CoV-2-reactive clonotypes went up from fewer than 25 after infection to 38 after vaccination, the increase was not significant.

The germline V gene supplies CDR1 SGHTA and CDR2 FQGNSA. Including the terminal cysteine and phenylalanine, the CDR3 comprises 15 residues. Solely the CDR3 DNA is kept, with 45 bases framed from the first base. Trimming removed 4 bases from V and 3 bases from J; the gene matches leave 4 bases unexplained. Note on this clonotype: It has no known antigen specificity. The input lacks base qualities; no much larger clone sits a single base away.

The library was generated by PCR. TCR sequencing of DNA from cultured CD4+ T cells used the Oncomine TCR Beta short-read assay at the Johns Hopkins FTIC core. The QIAamp micro DNA kit was used to extract genomic DNA from the cultured CD4+ T cells. The Oncomine TCR Beta libraries from cultured CD4+ T cells were pooled using unique dual indexes and then sequenced on an Illumina iSeq 100. Regarding the original processing steps: Non-productive sequences were removed, and CDR3s not starting with C, not ending with F or W, or shorter than 7 amino acids were discarded. Antigen-specific clonotypes were identified with the MANAFEST web application by comparing peptide-stimulated wells with reference and other culture wells. To be called positive, a clone needed an FDR below 0.05, an odds ratio above 5, and a productive frequency above 0.1% in at least two of three replicate wells. Cross-reactive clonotypes were defined as significantly expanded in both SARS-CoV-2 spike wells and at least one common cold coronavirus spike condition. Similarity between CDR3 sequences was evaluated in R version 3.6.1 using Levenshtein distances (stringdist) and unrooted phylogenetic trees (ape). The raw public data were reprocessed by TCRdb itself: fastp quality trimming at Q25, MiXCR clonotype calling, in-frame beta chains only. CDR3 protein sequences are deduplicated, and each keeps its most common genes and DNA. The V and J calls come from TCRdb's annotation, not from the publication. The sample table shows about 9,700 distinct CDR3 sequences, and around 49% are seen once. The ten most abundant clones make up 20% of the sample.

The chain is made from TRBV7-2 and TRBJ2-7; 12 middle bases align to TRBD1. Sample: CD4+ T cells from blood, cultured in vitro. This clonotype originated in a human donor who had recovered from COVID-19. The CDR3 is CASSSGTGGGYEQYF. Read as DNA, the sequence is TGTGCCAGCAGCTCCGGGACAGGGGGCGGCTACGAGCAGTACTTC.